One TCR beta chain is described in this entry. The antigen is unknown. The data originate from a study of CD8 T cells in ankylosing spondylitis. The germline V gene has CDR1 SGDLS and CDR2 YYNGEE. Trimming at V came to 4 bases and at J to 0 bases, leaving 5 bases not matched to a gene. The CDR3 has 15 amino acids. TCRdb recomputed calls from the 5' RACE reads with MiXCR, one row per CDR3 protein. The sample lists about 42,000 distinct CDR3 sequences; over 3.5% were seen once. Study conclusions and caveats: Relatively rare in peripheral blood, disease-linked clones were also CD8+. Reportedly, significant enrichment of disease-linked clones occurred in matched ankylosing spondylitis synovial fluid. Seven to nine highly homologous variants formed a TCR beta motif that appeared characteristic of ankylosing spondylitis blood.

The receptor comes from a female donor with ankylosing spondylitis or in good health (not recorded which). This rearrangement joins TRBV9 to TRBJ2-7, with TRBD1 identical over 9 bases. Sequencing was performed on blood, either unsorted or a sorted T cell fraction (not recorded which). The CDR3 sequence is CASSLGQGFSYEQYF. CDR3 nucleotide sequence: TGTGCCAGCAGCTTGGGACAGGGTTTCTCCTACGAGCAGTACTTC. Complete variable domain (other parts from reference TRBV9 and TRBJ2-7): DSGVTQTPKHLITATGQRVTLRCSPRSGDLSVYWYQQSLDQGLQFLIQYYNGEERAKGNILERFSAQQFPDLHSELNLSSLELGDSALYFCASSLGQGFSYEQYFGPGTRLTVT.